This record concerns one T cell receptor beta chain sequence. What it recognizes is unknown. Germline CDR1 and CDR2: WNHNN and SYGVQD (reference sequence). The V and J ends lost 0 bases and 2 bases respectively, with 5 bases between them. This CDR3 contains 14 residues. The data originate from a study of OX40 agonist ivuxolimab in advanced cancers. Sequencing used immunoSEQ multiplex PCR; TCRdb keeps in-frame clones, though not all of them. Of around 140,000 clones in the sample, less than 95% were seen once. Whole-study results and caveats: Among the least clonally expanded were partial responders at 0.1-3.0 mg/kg.

The origin of this receptor is an adult with an advanced solid tumor such as melanoma, head and neck, liver or kidney cancer. The sequences come from CD4+ or CD8+ T cells sorted from blood, collected in a trial of the OX40 agonist ivuxolimab. The chain has TRBV10-1 and TRBJ1-5; D gene unclear. The CDR3 region is CASSESRGNQPQHF. The CDR3 DNA reads TGCGCCAGCAGTGAGTCGAGGGGCAATCAGCCCCAGCATTTT.